The 32 T cell receptor beta chains below were found in one sample sequenced in a study of T cell repertoires in cytomegalovirus infection. MiXCR, applied by TCRdb to the reads, yields one record per CDR3 protein. Altogether about 740,000 distinct CDR3 sequences are present, 35% being singletons, with the ten largest covering about 2.8%. Sequences were obtained from PBMCs. These receptors all stem from a human donor in good health (CMV status not recorded). Some clones in this sample may be carry-over from other donors' samples.

This clonotype was seen a few times. The chain carries TRBV20-1 and TRBJ2-7; 10 positions match TRBD1. The length of the CDR3 is 15 residues. V dropped 1 base and J dropped 2; count of bases not matched to a gene: 5. The germline V gene encodes CDR1 DFQATT and CDR2 SNEGSKA (reference sequence). The CDR3 protein is CSARGPGQGAYEQYF. The DNA for the CDR3 is TGCAGTGCTAGAGGACCCGGACAGGGGGCCTACGAGCAGTACTTC.

This clonotype was seen more than once but under ten times. The V gene is TRBV10-3, the J gene TRBJ1-1; 7 bases line up with TRBD1. CDR1 ENHRY and CDR2 SYGVKD come from the germline V gene. Trimming took 9 bases from V and 5 from J; bases not matched to a gene: 15. This CDR3 is 15 amino acids long. CDR3 residues: CAMSGSTGLGTEAFF. DNA for the CDR3: TGTGCCATGAGCGGCTCGACAGGGCTGGGAACTGAAGCTTTCTTT.

This clonotype was seen more than once but under ten times. The rearrangement uses TRBV5-1 and TRBJ2-5, with D possibly matching TRBD2 (6 bases). Germline V gene lookup returns CDR1 SGHRS and CDR2 YFSETQ. CDR3 length equals 17 residues. Trimming took 4 bases from V and 5 from J, leaving 24 bases between them. The CDR3 DNA follows: TGCGCCAGCAGCCTCGGTTTTGGCGGGGCCTCGCGGGAGACCCAGTACTTC. Amino acid sequence: CASSLGFGGASRETQYF.

The chain employs TRBV11-2 and TRBJ2-1; 12 bases map to TRBD2. Germline-derived CDR1 and CDR2 are SGHAT and FQNNGV. The trim removed 5 bases at V and 0 bases at J, leaving 17 bases unmatched. The CDR3 sequence is 21 residues long. The CDR3 coding sequence is TGTGCCAGCAGCCAGGACCGTCGACTAGCGGGAGTATCAGGCTCCTACAATGAGCAGTTCTTC. Encoded protein: CASSQDRRLAGVSGSYNEQFF.

The V and J genes are TRBV12-3 or TRBV12-4 and TRBJ2-2; TRBD1 matches at 7 bases. The CDR3 loop spans 16 amino acids. Trimming took 6 bases from V and 4 from J; bases not matched to a gene: 11. The CDR3 DNA reads as TGTGCCAGCAGACACCCCGGGACAGTGAGCACCGGGGAGCTGTTTTTT. Protein: CASRHPGTVSTGELFF.

V is TRBV4-1 and J is TRBJ1-4, with a possible D match to TRBD1 (5 bases). The CDR3 has 14 amino acids. Germline CDR1 reads MGHRA; CDR2 reads YSYEKL. Deletions cut 4 bases from V and 8 bases from J, with 14 bases between. The CDR3 bases are TGCGCCAGCAGCCCGATTGACAGACCCGAAAAACTGTTTTTT. Translated, it gives CASSPIDRPEKLFF.

The V and J genes are TRBV28 and TRBJ1-5; the D is unclear. Germline CDR1 MDHEN, CDR2 SYDVKM. CDR3 length equals 16 residues. CDR3 sequence reads: CAHNWADPPSNQPQHF. In DNA, the CDR3 is TGTGCTCATAATTGGGCCGACCCCCCTAGCAATCAGCCCCAGCATTTT.

This chain uses TRBV12-3 or TRBV12-4 with TRBJ1-2; 7 positions agree with TRBD1. The CDR3 has 14 residues. J gave up 8 bases and V 6 bases, and 12 bases lay outside the gene matches. The CDR3 sequence is CASSLSGGSRGYTF. CDR3 DNA: TGTGCCAGCAGCCTATCAGGGGGGTCGCGAGGCTACACCTTC.

This clonotype has more than one count but fewer than ten. The chain has TRBV12-3 or TRBV12-4 and TRBJ1-5; D ambiguous. V was cut by 3 bases and J by 2 bases, with 8 bases left in between. CDR3 length: 14 amino acids. CDR3 sequence reads: CASSFAVGNQPQHF. The DNA for the CDR3 is TGTGCCAGCAGTTTCGCCGTGGGCAATCAGCCCCAGCATTTT.

The V gene is TRBV6-5, the J gene TRBJ2-7, with 7 positions matching TRBD2. CDR3 size: 11 residues. The trim removed 2 bases at V and 10 bases at J, leaving 2 bases unmatched. Germline lookup yields CDR1 MNHEY and CDR2 SVGAGI. CDR3 in amino acids: CASSYPGGQYF. The DNA of the CDR3 is TGTGCCAGCAGTTACCCGGGGGGTCAGTACTTC.

This clonotype was detected only a few times. V is TRBV7-2 and J is TRBJ2-5, with 9 positions matching TRBD1. Germline CDR1 and CDR2: SGHTA and FQGNSA. Germline trimming cut 5 bases from V and 3 bases from J; bases unmatched to any gene: 4. CDR3 length equals 14 residues. The CDR3 region is CASSPWTGEETQYF. The CDR3, as DNA: TGTGCCAGCAGCCCTTGGACAGGGGAAGAGACCCAGTACTTC.

V gene TRBV7-6 combines with J gene TRBJ1-1; 8 nucleotides match TRBD1. CDR1 is SGHVS, CDR2 FNYEAQ, per germline. J lost 1 base, V lost 5 bases, and 9 bases had no gene match. The CDR3 runs 16 residues. In DNA, the CDR3 is TGTGCCAGCAGCATGAGGGGGGGGACAGGGAACACTGAAGCTTTCTTT. Its protein is CASSMRGGTGNTEAFF.

The chain employs TRBV11-2 and TRBJ2-7; D is perhaps TRBD2 (6 bases). The V end was cut by 1 base, the J end by 6 bases, with 13 bases between. The CDR3 spans 14 residues. Germline loops: CDR1 SGHAT, CDR2 FQNNGV. The CDR3 DNA reads TGTGCCAGCAGCTTAGGTCCTGGACTAAGCGAGCAGTACTTC. Its protein is CASSLGPGLSEQYF.

This clonotype was counted between two and nine times. The V and J genes are TRBV6-1 and TRBJ1-2, with 7 bases aligning to TRBD1. CDR1 and CDR2 from the germline V gene are MNHNS and SASEGT. The V gene end was trimmed by 5 bases and the J gene end by 7 bases; junction bases not matched to a gene: 7. The CDR3 is 13 amino acids. This chain's CDR3 is CASSPTGLFGYTF. The CDR3 region has the DNA TGTGCCAGCAGTCCGACAGGGCTATTTGGCTACACCTTC.

Notes on this clonotype: A read error is likely, as this CDR3 ends without the conserved phenylalanine or tryptophan. The chain has TRBV7-2 and TRBJ2-2; TRBD2 matches 8 bases. Germline CDR1 and CDR2: SGHTA and FQGNSA. J lost 3 bases, V lost 6 bases, and 3 bases had no gene match. This CDR3 is 14 amino acids long. The CDR3 reads CASSSGIDTGELFL. Written as DNA, the CDR3 is TGTGCCAGCAGTAGCGGGATCGACACCGGGGAGCTGTTTTTG.

The chain has TRBV28 and TRBJ1-4, with 8 bases lining up with TRBD1. Germline CDR1 is MDHEN and CDR2 is SYDVKM. The trim removed 5 bases at V and 0 bases at J, leaving 2 bases unmatched. The CDR3 spans 15 residues. CDR3 DNA: TGTGCCAGCAGTATGACAGGGGCAACTAATGAAAAACTGTTTTTT. It is translated as CASSMTGATNEKLFF.

This clonotype turned up a few times. The chain is built from TRBV7-9 and TRBJ2-4; no firm D call. The germline gives CDR1 SEHNR, CDR2 FQNEAQ (reference sequence). Trimming removed 5 bases from V and 13 bases from J, with 9 bases in between. This CDR3 has 10 residues. The CDR3 spells CASSHDRQYF. DNA for the CDR3: TGTGCCAGCAGCCACGATCGCCAGTACTTC.

In the case of this clonotype: Because it lacks the conserved phenylalanine or tryptophan at the end, this CDR3 is likely a read error. This chain joins TRBV19 and TRBJ2-5; 7 bases align to TRBD1. V was pared by 3 bases and J by 2 bases, with 9 bases of the junction left unmatched. The CDR3 contains 16 residues. Germline CDR1 and CDR2: LNHDA and SQIVND (reference sequence). DNA for the CDR3: TGTGCCAGTAGTATTGGGACAGCGAGCGTTCAAGAGACCCAGTACTTA. This encodes CASSIGTASVQETQYL.

CDR3 nucleotide sequence: TGTGCCATCAGGACGGACAGGTCGGAACAGTACTTC. This translates into CAIRTDRSEQYF. J is TRBJ2-7 and V is TRBV10-3, with 7 bases identical to TRBD1. This CDR3 has 12 residues. V shed 6 bases, J shed 10 bases, and the junction held 9 bases outside the gene matches. CDR1 and CDR2 from the germline V gene are ENHRY and SYGVKD.

This chain links TRBV23-1 with TRBJ2-7; D is perhaps TRBD2 (7 bases). TRBV23-1 is noted as an ORF with a role that remains uncertain. V lost 0 bases and J 2 bases, leaving 14 bases between the germline ends. This CDR3 spans 16 amino acids. The CDR3 protein is CASSQSSGTRPYEQYF. CDR3 DNA sequence: TGCGCCAGCAGTCAATCAAGCGGGACACGGCCCTACGAGCAGTACTTC.

This clonotype appeared once. The rearrangement joins TRBV18 to TRBJ1-2, with D maybe TRBD1 (6 bases). V was shortened by 6 bases and J by 5 bases, with 22 bases between the two germline ends. Germline assignment: CDR1 KGHSH and CDR2 LQKENI. The length of the CDR3 is 16 residues. Here the CDR3 reads CASSPQTVQGPYGYTF. CDR3 coding DNA: TGTGCCAGCTCCCCTCAAACGGTACAGGGTCCATATGGCTACACCTTC. The variable domain in full, completed from reference TRBV18 and TRBJ1-2, reads NAGVMQNPRHLVRRRGQEARLRCSPMKGHSHVYWYRQLPEEGLKFMVYLQKENIIDESGMPKERFSAEFPKEGPSILRIQQVVRGDSAAYFCASSPQTVQGPYGYTFGSGTRLTVV.

This clonotype was counted only a few times. The V gene is TRBV28, the J gene TRBJ1-2; 9 bases map to TRBD1. The germline V gene encodes CDR1 MDHEN and CDR2 SYDVKM. CDR3 length equals 15 residues. With V trimmed by 8 bases and J by 3 bases, 10 bases remained unmatched. The CDR3 here is CASRVTGGADYGYTF. The CDR3 DNA reads TGTGCCAGCCGTGTAACAGGGGGCGCTGACTATGGCTACACCTTC.

This clonotype occurred a few times. The chain combines TRBV4-2 with TRBJ2-1; 11 positions agree with TRBD2. Germline CDR1 is LGHNA and CDR2 is YNFKEQ. After removal of 1 base from V and 7 bases from J, the junction contained 21 bases not matched to a gene. This CDR3 comprises 21 residues. This chain's CDR3 is CASSQADGRTFSGGALNEQFF. For the CDR3, the DNA is TGTGCCAGCAGCCAAGCTGACGGGAGGACCTTTAGCGGGGGGGCGTTGAATGAGCAGTTCTTC.

This clonotype was detected a few times. This chain uses TRBV7-2 with TRBJ1-1; the D is unclear. V gave up 3 bases and J gave up 4 bases, with 12 bases separating them. The CDR3 is 14 residues long. CDR1 and CDR2 (germline): SGHTA, FQGNSA. CDR3 sequence: CASSLNTKGTEAFF. As DNA, the CDR3 is TGTGCCAGCAGCTTGAACACGAAGGGCACTGAAGCTTTCTTT.

The V and J genes are TRBV10-2 and TRBJ2-1, with D possibly TRBD1 on 5 matching bases. Germline V gene lookup returns CDR1 WSHSY and CDR2 SAAADI. V lost 3 bases to trimming and J lost 9 bases, with 12 bases between them. The CDR3 has 13 residues. The CDR3 coding sequence is TGCGCCAGCAGTGATATTTGGACAAGTGAGCAGTTCTTC. It specifies CASSDIWTSEQFF.

The genes are TRBV10-3 and TRBJ2-1, with D unclear. Deletions cut 2 bases from V and 0 bases from J, with 5 bases between. The germline CDR1 and CDR2 sequences are ENHRY and SYGVKD. There are 14 residues in the CDR3. CDR3 in DNA: TGTGCCATCAGTGAGACAAGCTCCTACAATGAGCAGTTCTTC. As protein: CAISETSSYNEQFF.

This clonotype has only a few counts. CDR3 amino acids: CASSLRGTPSGNTIYF. The DNA of the CDR3 is TGTGCCAGCAGCTTACGTGGGACTCCCTCTGGAAACACCATATATTTT. The gene calls are TRBV7-9 and TRBJ1-3; perhaps TRBD1 as D (5 bases). Germline V gene lookup returns CDR1 SEHNR and CDR2 FQNEAQ (reference sequence). The V end was cut by 2 bases, the J end by 0 bases, with 11 bases between. This CDR3 spans 16 amino acids.

The chain couples TRBV28 to TRBJ2-2, with 7 bases lining up with TRBD2. CDR3 length: 17 residues. J was trimmed by 4 bases and V by 2 bases; bases with no gene match: 10. CDR1 and CDR2 from the germline V gene are MDHEN and SYDVKM. This chain's CDR3 is CASSLGGDISGTGELFF. As DNA, the CDR3 is TGTGCCAGCAGTTTAGGGGGGGATATATCGGGCACCGGGGAGCTGTTTTTT.

There are a few counts of this clonotype. The rearrangement links TRBV7-2 to TRBJ1-5; no firm D call. V was pared by 4 bases and J by 6 bases, with 10 bases between. This CDR3 contains 13 residues. CDR1 SGHTA and CDR2 FQGNSA come from the germline V gene. The CDR3 here is CASSWSGTQPQHF. The CDR3 coding sequence is TGTGCCAGCAGCTGGTCAGGCACTCAGCCCCAGCATTTT.

V and J are TRBV5-6 and TRBJ2-3; a possible D gene is TRBD1 (6 bases). The V gene lost 4 bases and the J gene lost 5 bases, with 17 bases spanning the gap. In germline, CDR1 is SGHDT, CDR2 YYEEEE. This CDR3 has 15 amino acids. CDR3 sequence: CASSKGDRRKDTQYF. Here the CDR3 DNA reads TGTGCCAGCAGCAAGGGGGACCGCCGTAAAGATACGCAGTATTTT. The variable domain in full, with the rest retrieved from reference TRBV5-6 and TRBJ2-3, is DAGVTQSPTHLIKTRGQQVTLRCSPKSGHDTVSWYQQALGQGPQFIFQYYEEEERQRGNFPDRFSGHQFPNYSSELNVNALLLGDSALYLCASSKGDRRKDTQYFGPGTRLTVL.

This clonotype has a handful of counts. The chain employs TRBV28 and TRBJ1-4; TRBD1 matches 7 bases. The CDR3 length is 15 residues. The V gene's germline CDR1 is MDHEN and CDR2 SYDVKM. Unmatched junction bases numbered 11, after V lost 8 bases and J lost 5 bases. The CDR3 here is CASAPGGTANEKLFF. The CDR3 coding sequence is TGTGCCAGCGCGCCGGGGGGGACAGCCAATGAAAAACTGTTTTTT.

This clonotype was detected only a few times. The chain uses TRBV7-9 and TRBJ1-5; D not resolved. CDR1 and CDR2 from the germline V gene are SEHNR and FQNEAQ (reference sequence). The CDR3 covers 12 residues. The germline V and J ends were trimmed by 2 bases and 9 bases, with 8 bases remaining between them. This CDR3 reads CASSLREAPQHF. For the CDR3, the DNA is TGTGCCAGCAGCTTACGTGAGGCGCCCCAGCATTTT.